This T cell receptor beta chain was sequenced during a study of T cell changes during pregnancy in multiple sclerosis. Method: immunoSEQ multiplex PCR; TCRdb's copy keeps in-frame clones and lacks some. Of 35,000 to 45,000 clones listed, roughly 87% are singletons. The CDR3 covers 16 residues. The V end was cut by 1 base, the J end by 3 bases, with 13 bases between. The germline gives CDR1 SGHAT, CDR2 FQNNGV. This receptor was identified in a female donor in good health, enrolled as a control in a pregnancy study. Sequencing was performed on CD4+ T cells from peripheral blood mononuclear cells, taken after pregnancy. The chain carries TRBV11-2 and TRBJ2-1; TRBD2 might be the D (7 bases). CDR3 loop: CASSLVGGGLYNEQFF. As DNA, the CDR3 is TGTGCCAGCAGCTTAGTGGGCGGGGGCCTCTACAATGAGCAGTTCTTC.